This T cell receptor (beta chain) was obtained from a study of blood T cell repertoires in COVID-19. The repertoire was sequenced with immunoSEQ multiplex PCR; TCRdb's copy has only in-frame clones and lacks some. Counted here are fewer than 350,000 clones, about nine tenths occurring once; the ten biggest clones make up around 1.6%. The CDR3 is 12 residues long. Trimming pared 9 bases from V and 1 base from J, leaving 9 bases between. Germline lookup yields CDR1 LNHDA and CDR2 SQIVND (reference sequence). The sequenced sample was peripheral blood. The chain employs TRBV19 and TRBJ1-1; D is perhaps TRBD1 (6 bases). This sequence originates from a young woman with COVID-19, enrolled during active disease. The CDR3 DNA sequence: TGTGCCAGCAAACAGGGGAACACTGAAGCTTTCTTT. This translates into CASKQGNTEAFF.